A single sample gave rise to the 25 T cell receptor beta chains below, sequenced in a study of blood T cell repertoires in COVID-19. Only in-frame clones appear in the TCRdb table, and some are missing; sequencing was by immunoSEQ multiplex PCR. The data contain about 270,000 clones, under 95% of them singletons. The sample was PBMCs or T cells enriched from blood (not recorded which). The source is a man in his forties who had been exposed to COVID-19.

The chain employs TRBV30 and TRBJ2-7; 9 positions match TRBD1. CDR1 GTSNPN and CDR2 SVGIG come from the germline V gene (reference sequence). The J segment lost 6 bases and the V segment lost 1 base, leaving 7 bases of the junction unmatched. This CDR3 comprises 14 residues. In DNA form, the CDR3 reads TGTGCCTGGAGTGGAGGGGGGACAGGGTTCGAGCAGTACTTC. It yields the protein CAWSGGGTGFEQYF.

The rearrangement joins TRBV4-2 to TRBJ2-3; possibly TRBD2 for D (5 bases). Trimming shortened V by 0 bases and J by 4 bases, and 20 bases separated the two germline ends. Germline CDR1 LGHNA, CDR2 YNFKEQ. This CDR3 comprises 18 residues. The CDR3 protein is CASSQDPSTVGAADTQYF. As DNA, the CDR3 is TGTGCCAGCAGCCAAGATCCCTCGACGGTGGGAGCGGCAGATACGCAGTATTTT.

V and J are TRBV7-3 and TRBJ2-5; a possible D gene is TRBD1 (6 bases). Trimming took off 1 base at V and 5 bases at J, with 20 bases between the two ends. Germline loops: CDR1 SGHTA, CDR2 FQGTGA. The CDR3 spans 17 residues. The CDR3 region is CASSLNGVTGGIETQYF. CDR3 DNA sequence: TGTGCCAGCAGCTTAAATGGGGTGACAGGCGGAATTGAGACCCAGTACTTC.

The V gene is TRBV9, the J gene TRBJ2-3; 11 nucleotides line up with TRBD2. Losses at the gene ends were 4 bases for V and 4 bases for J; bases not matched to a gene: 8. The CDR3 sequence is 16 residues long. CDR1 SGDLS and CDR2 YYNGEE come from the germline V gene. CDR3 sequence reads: CASSPRTSGRADTQYF. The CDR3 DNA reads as TGTGCCAGCAGCCCTAGAACTAGCGGGAGAGCAGATACGCAGTATTTT.

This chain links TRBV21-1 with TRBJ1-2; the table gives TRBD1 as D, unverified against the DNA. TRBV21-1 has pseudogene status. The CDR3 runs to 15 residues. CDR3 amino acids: CASSKLPGQNYGYTF. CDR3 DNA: TGTGCCAGCAGCAAACTTCCCGGACAGAACTATGGCTACACCTTC.

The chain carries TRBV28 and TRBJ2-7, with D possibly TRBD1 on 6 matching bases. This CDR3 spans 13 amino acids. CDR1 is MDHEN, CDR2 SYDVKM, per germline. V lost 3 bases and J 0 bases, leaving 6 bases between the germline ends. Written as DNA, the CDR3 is TGTGCCAGCAGTTTGGACAGCTCCTACGAGCAGTACTTC. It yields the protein CASSLDSSYEQYF. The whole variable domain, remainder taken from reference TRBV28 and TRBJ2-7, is DVKVTQSSRYLVKRTGEKVFLECVQDMDHENMFWYRQDPGLGLRLIYFSYDVKMKEKGDIPEGYSVSREKKERFSLILESASTNQTSMYLCASSLDSSYEQYFGPGTRLTVT.

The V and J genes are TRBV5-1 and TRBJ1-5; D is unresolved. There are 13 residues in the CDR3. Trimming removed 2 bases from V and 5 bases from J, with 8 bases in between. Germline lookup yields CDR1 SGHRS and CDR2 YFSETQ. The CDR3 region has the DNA TGCGCCAGCAGCTTTGGGAGGGATCAGCCCCAGCATTTT. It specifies CASSFGRDQPQHF.

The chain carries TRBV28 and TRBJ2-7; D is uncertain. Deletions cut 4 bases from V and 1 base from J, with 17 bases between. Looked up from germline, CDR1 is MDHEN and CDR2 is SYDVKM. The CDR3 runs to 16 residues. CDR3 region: CASSSKQKSRSYEQYF. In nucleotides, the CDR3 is TGTGCCAGCAGTTCCAAACAGAAGAGCCGTTCCTACGAGCAGTACTTC.

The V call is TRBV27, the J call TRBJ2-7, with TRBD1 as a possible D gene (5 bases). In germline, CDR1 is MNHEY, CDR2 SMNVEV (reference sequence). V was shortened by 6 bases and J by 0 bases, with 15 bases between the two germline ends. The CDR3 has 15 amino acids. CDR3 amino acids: CASRGMTAFSYEQYF. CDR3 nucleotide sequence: TGTGCCAGCAGGGGGATGACAGCTTTCTCCTACGAGCAGTACTTC.

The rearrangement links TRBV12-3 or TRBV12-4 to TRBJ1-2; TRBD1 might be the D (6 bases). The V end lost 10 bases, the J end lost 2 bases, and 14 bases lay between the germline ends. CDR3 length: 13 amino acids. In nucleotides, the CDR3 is TGTGCCACAACAGGGCGGGGGAACTATGGCTACACCTTC. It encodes CATTGRGNYGYTF.

In DNA, the CDR3 is TGTGCCACCAGCAGCAGAACCACAGCGGGCAATGAGCAGTTCTTC. This encodes CATSSRTTAGNEQFF. This sequence joins TRBV15 and TRBJ2-1; possible D gene TRBD2, 6 bases. The V end lost 3 bases, the J end lost 6 bases, and 15 bases lay between the germline ends. Per the germline V gene, CDR1 is LNHNV and CDR2 is YYDKDF (reference sequence). The CDR3 covers 15 residues.

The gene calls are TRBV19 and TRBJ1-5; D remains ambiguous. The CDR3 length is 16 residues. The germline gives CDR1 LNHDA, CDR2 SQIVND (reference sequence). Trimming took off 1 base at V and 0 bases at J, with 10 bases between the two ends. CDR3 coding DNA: TGTGCCAGTAGTATAGTGGAGGGTCATAGCAATCAGCCCCAGCATTTT. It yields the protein CASSIVEGHSNQPQHF.

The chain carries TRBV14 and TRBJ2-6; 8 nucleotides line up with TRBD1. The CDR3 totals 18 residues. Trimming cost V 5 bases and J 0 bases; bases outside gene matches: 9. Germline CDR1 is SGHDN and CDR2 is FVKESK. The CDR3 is CASSYTWTGSSGANVLTF. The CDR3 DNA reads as TGTGCCAGCAGCTACACCTGGACAGGGAGCTCTGGGGCCAACGTCCTGACTTTC.

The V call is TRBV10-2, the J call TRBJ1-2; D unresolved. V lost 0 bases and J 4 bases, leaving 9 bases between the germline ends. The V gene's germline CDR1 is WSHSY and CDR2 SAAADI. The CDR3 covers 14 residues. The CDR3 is CASSESTVGYGYTF. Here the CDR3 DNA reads TGCGCCAGCAGTGAGTCTACAGTGGGCTATGGCTACACCTTC.

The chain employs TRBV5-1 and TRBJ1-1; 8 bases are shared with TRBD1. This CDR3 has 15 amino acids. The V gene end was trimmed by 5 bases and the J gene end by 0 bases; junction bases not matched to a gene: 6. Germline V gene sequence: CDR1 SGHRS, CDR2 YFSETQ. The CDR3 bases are TGCGCCAGCAGTCTATGGGACAGGTTGAACACTGAAGCTTTCTTT. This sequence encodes CASSLWDRLNTEAFF.

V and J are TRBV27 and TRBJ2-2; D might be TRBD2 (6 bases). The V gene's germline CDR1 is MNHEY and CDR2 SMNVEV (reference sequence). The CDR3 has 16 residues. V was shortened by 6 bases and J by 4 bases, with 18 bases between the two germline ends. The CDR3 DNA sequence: TGTGCCAGCAGCGCCGGGACTTTACCTACCACCGGGGAGCTGTTTTTT. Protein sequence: CASSAGTLPTTGELFF.

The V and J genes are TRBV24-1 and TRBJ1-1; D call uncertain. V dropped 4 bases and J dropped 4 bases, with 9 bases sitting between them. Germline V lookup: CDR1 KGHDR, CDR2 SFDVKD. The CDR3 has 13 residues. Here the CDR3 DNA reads TGTGCCACCAGTGACCATCGGGGCACTGAAGCTTTCTTT. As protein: CATSDHRGTEAFF.

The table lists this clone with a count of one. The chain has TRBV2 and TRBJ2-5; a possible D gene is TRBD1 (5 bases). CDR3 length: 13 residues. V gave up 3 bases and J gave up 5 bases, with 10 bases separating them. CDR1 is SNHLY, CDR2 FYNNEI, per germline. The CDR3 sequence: CASSDLGVETQYF. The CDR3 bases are TGTGCCAGCAGTGATCTAGGGGTTGAGACCCAGTACTTC.

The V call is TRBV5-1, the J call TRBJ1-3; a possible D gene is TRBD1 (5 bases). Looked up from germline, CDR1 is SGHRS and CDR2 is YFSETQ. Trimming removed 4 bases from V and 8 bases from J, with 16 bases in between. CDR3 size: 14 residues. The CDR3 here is CASSLGHSGDTIYF. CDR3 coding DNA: TGCGCCAGCAGCCTTGGACATTCTGGGGACACCATATATTTT.

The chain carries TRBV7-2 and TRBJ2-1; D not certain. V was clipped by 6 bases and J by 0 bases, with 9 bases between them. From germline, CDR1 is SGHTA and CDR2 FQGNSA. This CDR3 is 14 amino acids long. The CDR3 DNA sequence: TGTGCCAGCAGTCTCGAGAGCTCCTACAATGAGCAGTTCTTC. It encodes CASSLESSYNEQFF.

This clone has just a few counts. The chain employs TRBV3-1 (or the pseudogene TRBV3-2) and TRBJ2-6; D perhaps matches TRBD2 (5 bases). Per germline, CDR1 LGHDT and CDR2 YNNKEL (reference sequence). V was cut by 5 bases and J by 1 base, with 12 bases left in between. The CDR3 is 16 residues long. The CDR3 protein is CASSATPGSGANVLTF. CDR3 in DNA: TGTGCCAGCAGCGCGACTCCGGGATCTGGGGCCAACGTCCTGACTTTC.

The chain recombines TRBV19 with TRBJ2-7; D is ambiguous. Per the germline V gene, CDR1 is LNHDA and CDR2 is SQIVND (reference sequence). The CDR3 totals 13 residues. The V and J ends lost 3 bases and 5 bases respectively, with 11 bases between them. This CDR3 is CASSMISFDEQYF. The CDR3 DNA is TGTGCCAGTAGTATGATCAGTTTCGACGAGCAGTACTTC.

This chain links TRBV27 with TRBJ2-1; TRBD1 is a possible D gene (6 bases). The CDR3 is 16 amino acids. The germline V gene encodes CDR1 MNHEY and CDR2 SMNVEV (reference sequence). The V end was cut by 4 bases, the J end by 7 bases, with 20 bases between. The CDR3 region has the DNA TGTGCCAGCAGTTCTTGGCAGGGGCTGGAGGCGAATGAGCAGTTCTTC. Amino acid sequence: CASSSWQGLEANEQFF.

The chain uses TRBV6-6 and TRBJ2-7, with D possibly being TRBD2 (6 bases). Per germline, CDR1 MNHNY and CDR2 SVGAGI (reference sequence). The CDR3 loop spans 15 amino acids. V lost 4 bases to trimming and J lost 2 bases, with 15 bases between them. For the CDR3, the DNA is TGTGCCAGCAGTTCGGCCGGGACTTCTACCTACGAGCAGTACTTC. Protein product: CASSSAGTSTYEQYF.

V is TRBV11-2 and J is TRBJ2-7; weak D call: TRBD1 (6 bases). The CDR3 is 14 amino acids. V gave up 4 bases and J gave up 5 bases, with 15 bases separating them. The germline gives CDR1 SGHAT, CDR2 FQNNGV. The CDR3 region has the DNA TGTGCCAGCAGCTCGAGGACAGCTTCGGACGAGCAGTACTTC. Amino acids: CASSSRTASDEQYF.